These 30 T cell receptor beta chains were all obtained from the same sample, sequenced in a study of T-cell reconstitution after alpha-beta-depleted transplantation in children. The TCRbeta library incorporated unique molecular identifiers. TCRdb re-derived calls from the PCR reads in MiXCR, one entry per CDR3 protein. The sample records 210,000 or so distinct CDR3 sequences, approximately 9% being singletons. Here the sequenced sample was PBMCs from the stem cell graft donor, taken from the stem cell graft. These receptors were collected from a human donor who donated a stem cell graft to a child with acute lymphoblastic leukemia.

This clonotype was observed many times. V is TRBV2 and J is TRBJ2-3; D not certain. V was shortened by 1 base and J by 8 bases, with 16 bases between the two germline ends. This CDR3 spans 15 amino acids. Germline CDR1 and CDR2: SNHLY and FYNNEI. The CDR3 protein is CASSEGLRRAATQYF. DNA of the CDR3: TGTGCCAGCAGTGAAGGCCTCAGAAGGGCAGCTACGCAGTATTTT.

This clonotype was observed many times. V is TRBV5-1 and J is TRBJ2-1; 13 nucleotides match TRBD2. Per the germline V gene, CDR1 is SGHRS and CDR2 is YFSETQ. J gave up 7 bases and V 6 bases, and 7 bases lay outside the gene matches. The CDR3 covers 15 residues. The CDR3 DNA follows: TGCGCCAGCACCCCACTAGCGGGGGGGCCGAATGAGCAGTTCTTC. Its protein product is CASTPLAGGPNEQFF.

Many counts were recorded for this clonotype. The genes are TRBV12-3 or TRBV12-4 and TRBJ2-4, with 9 bases lining up with TRBD2. Trimming cost V 6 bases and J 7 bases; bases outside gene matches: 7. CDR3 length: 14 residues. The CDR3 DNA sequence: TGTGCCAGCAGCGCGGGGGGGCCTAATAACATTCAGTACTTC. Its translation is CASSAGGPNNIQYF.

At least ten counts were recorded for this clonotype. The V and J genes are TRBV7-9 and TRBJ2-7, with a tentative D call TRBD2 (7 bases). The germline V gene encodes CDR1 SEHNR and CDR2 FQNEAQ (reference sequence). V was trimmed by 2 bases and J by 2 bases, leaving 16 bases between them. The CDR3 consists of 16 residues. The CDR3 bases are TGTGCCAGCAGCTTAAGGGAGGGGGAGAGAGCCTACGAGCAGTACTTC. Translation gives CASSLREGERAYEQYF.

This chain links TRBV18 with TRBJ1-5; D gene uncertain. V was shortened by 6 bases and J by 2 bases, with 14 bases between the two germline ends. The V gene's germline CDR1 is KGHSH and CDR2 LQKENI. The CDR3 is 15 residues long. The CDR3: CASSPMVPGNQPQHF. As DNA, the CDR3 is TGTGCCAGCTCGCCAATGGTCCCGGGCAATCAGCCCCAGCATTTT. The whole variable domain, filled in from reference TRBV18 and TRBJ1-5, reads NAGVMQNPRHLVRRRGQEARLRCSPMKGHSHVYWYRQLPEEGLKFMVYLQKENIIDESGMPKERFSAEFPKEGPSILRIQQVVRGDSAAYFCASSPMVPGNQPQHFGDGTRLSIL.

This clonotype was recorded a few times. The chain recombines TRBV4-3 with TRBJ1-1; D uncertain. The ends were cut back, 0 bases at V and 1 base at J, with 3 bases in the middle. Germline-derived CDR1 and CDR2 are LGHNA and YSLEER. This CDR3 comprises 13 residues. The CDR3 sequence: CASSQDGNTEAFF. The DNA for the CDR3 is TGCGCCAGCAGCCAAGATGGGAACACTGAAGCTTTCTTT.

This clonotype was counted at least ten times. The rearrangement joins TRBV9 to TRBJ2-7; D is ambiguous. V shed 2 bases and J shed 7 bases, with 16 bases lying between them. The germline V gene encodes CDR1 SGDLS and CDR2 YYNGEE. The CDR3 is made up of 14 amino acids. The CDR3 protein is CASSVGVSGNEQYF. For the CDR3, the DNA is TGTGCCAGCAGCGTTGGGGTATCTGGAAATGAGCAGTACTTC.

The rearrangement links TRBV24-1 to TRBJ1-2, with D tentatively TRBD1 (5 bases). This CDR3 contains 14 residues. The germline V and J ends were trimmed by 4 bases and 7 bases, with 15 bases remaining between them. Germline V gives CDR1 KGHDR, CDR2 SFDVKD. CDR3 amino acids: CATSDYNPRGGYTF. In DNA, the CDR3 is TGTGCCACCAGTGACTACAATCCTAGGGGTGGCTACACCTTC.

This clonotype was observed many times. V is TRBV12-3 or TRBV12-4 and J is TRBJ2-3; unclear D gene. The CDR3 loop spans 12 amino acids. V lost 5 bases to trimming and J lost 8 bases, with 11 bases between them. CDR3 bases: TGTGCCAGCAGTCTTACGGCGTCTACGCAGTATTTT. Its translation is CASSLTASTQYF.

The table lists this clonotype with many counts. The chain couples TRBV5-1 to TRBJ2-1; a weak D match, TRBD2 (6 bases). The V gene lost 1 base and the J gene lost 0 bases, with 8 bases spanning the gap. CDR1 is SGHRS and CDR2 is YFSETQ in the germline V gene. The CDR3 has 15 amino acids. CDR3 sequence: CASSLLAPSYNEQFF. The CDR3, as DNA: TGCGCCAGCAGCTTGCTAGCGCCCTCCTACAATGAGCAGTTCTTC.

This clonotype was observed a handful of times. The CDR3 sequence is CASSSRLAGGRDTQYF. The CDR3 nucleotides read TGCGCCAGCAGCTCCCGACTAGCGGGGGGGCGAGATACGCAGTATTTT. V gene TRBV5-1 combines with J gene TRBJ2-3, with TRBD2 matching 14 bases. The V gene end was trimmed by 3 bases and the J gene end by 5 bases; junction bases not matched to a gene: 5. Germline CDR1 SGHRS, CDR2 YFSETQ. CDR3 length equals 16 residues.

This clonotype was seen ten or more times. This rearrangement joins TRBV25-1 to TRBJ1-1; D gene unclear. Germline V gene sequence: CDR1 MGHDK, CDR2 SYGVNS. This CDR3 contains 16 residues. V was shortened by 10 bases and J by 0 bases, with 21 bases between the two germline ends. As DNA, the CDR3 is TGTGCCACCCGACCCCCCAGTGTGAGAATGAACACTGAAGCTTTCTTT. Protein sequence: CATRPPSVRMNTEAFF.

This clonotype was seen more than once but under ten times. This chain connects TRBV20-1 to TRBJ2-7; TRBD1 matches at 7 bases. V shed 5 bases, J shed 3 bases, and the junction held 7 bases outside the gene matches. In germline, CDR1 is DFQATT, CDR2 SNEGSKA (reference sequence). The CDR3 is made up of 13 amino acids. The CDR3 coding sequence is TGCAGTGCTCCCGGGACAGCAAACTACGAGCAGTACTTC. This codes for CSAPGTANYEQYF.

The genes are TRBV12-3 or TRBV12-4 and TRBJ1-2, with D tentatively TRBD1 (5 bases). The CDR3 runs 13 residues. Trimming took off 7 bases at V and 11 bases at J, with 20 bases between the two ends. CDR3 residues: CASTPDSGGRYTF. The CDR3 DNA is TGTGCCAGCACCCCTGACAGTGGCGGACGGTACACCTTC.

This clonotype came up a few times. The rearrangement uses TRBV6-5 and TRBJ1-1, with D possibly TRBD1 on 6 matching bases. The CDR3 sequence is 14 residues long. Germline V gene lookup returns CDR1 MNHEY and CDR2 SVGAGI. Trimming removed 1 base from V and 3 bases from J, with 9 bases in between. The CDR3 is CASSYWRGDTEAFF. The DNA for the CDR3 is TGTGCCAGCAGTTACTGGAGGGGGGACACTGAAGCTTTCTTT.

This clonotype has just a few counts. This sequence joins TRBV7-9 and TRBJ2-5; tentatively, D is TRBD2 (6 bases). Trimming stripped 4 bases from V and 4 bases from J, with 10 bases between. The CDR3 spans 13 residues. CDR1 is SEHNR and CDR2 is FQNEAQ in the germline V gene (reference sequence). The CDR3 protein is CASSSSGVETQYF. The CDR3 DNA reads as TGTGCCAGCAGCTCCTCGGGGGTAGAGACCCAGTACTTC. Filled out from reference TRBV7-9 and TRBJ2-5, the complete variable domain reads DTGVSQNPRHKITKRGQNVTFRCDPISEHNRLYWYRQTLGQGPEFLTYFQNEAQLEKSRLLSDRFSAERPKGSFSTLEIQRTEQGDSAMYLCASSSSGVETQYFGPGTRLLVL.

This clonotype appeared many times. The chain combines TRBV12-3 or TRBV12-4 with TRBJ2-2; D call uncertain. The CDR3 runs to 17 residues. V lost 4 bases and J lost 7, with 22 bases in between. CDR3 amino acids: CASSSNPGRAVGGELFF. CDR3 DNA: TGTGCCAGCAGTTCTAATCCCGGACGGGCGGTAGGCGGGGAGCTGTTTTTT.

To note about this clonotype: A read error may produce the germline difference seen at one junction end. This chain links TRBV7-8 with TRBJ2-2; D gene uncertain. This CDR3 comprises 12 residues. In germline, CDR1 is SGHVS, CDR2 FQNEAQ. The CDR3 loop is CASGLAGGELFF. In DNA, the CDR3 is TGTGCCAGCGGCTTAGCCGGCGGGGAGCTGTTTTTT.

This clonotype was picked up many times. The V and J genes are TRBV7-9 and TRBJ2-2; 10 bases line up with TRBD2. Germline CDR1 SEHNR, CDR2 FQNEAQ (reference sequence). This CDR3 contains 17 residues. The ends lost 5 bases at V and 0 bases at J; junction bases unmatched: 6. CDR3 DNA sequence: TGTGCCAGCAGCCTGACAGCGGGGGGGTCGAACACCGGGGAGCTGTTTTTT. Its translation is CASSLTAGGSNTGELFF.

Worth noting for this clonotype: A much more abundant neighbour one base away suggests this may be a read error. V is TRBV12-3 or TRBV12-4 and J is TRBJ1-4; D remains unclear. The CDR3 totals 15 residues. Here the CDR3 reads CASSLAGDTFSKLLF. The CDR3 nucleotides read TGTGCCAGCAGTTTAGCGGGCGACACATTTTCAAAACTGCTTTTT.

This clonotype has just a few counts. V gene TRBV5-1 combines with J gene TRBJ2-5, with D hard to call. The germline V gene has CDR1 SGHRS and CDR2 YFSETQ. V was trimmed by 0 bases and J by 1 base, leaving 7 bases between them. The CDR3 loop spans 14 amino acids. The CDR3 loop is CASSLAQSQETQYF. CDR3 sequence (DNA): TGCGCCAGCAGCTTGGCACAATCCCAAGAGACCCAGTACTTC.

This clonotype was seen more than once but under ten times. The V gene is TRBV10-3, the J gene TRBJ2-5, with 9 bases that match TRBD2. Germline values: CDR1 ENHRY, CDR2 SYGVKD. V lost 3 bases to trimming and J lost 3 bases; unmatched junction nucleotides: 5. CDR3 length: 15 residues. This CDR3 is CAISDSGGSKETQYF. The CDR3 DNA is TGTGCCATCAGTGACAGCGGGGGGTCCAAAGAGACCCAGTACTTC.

J is TRBJ2-2 and V is TRBV5-4; 7 bases align to TRBD2. Germline trimming cut 4 bases from V and 1 base from J; bases unmatched to any gene: 10. The CDR3 is made up of 17 amino acids. CDR1 and CDR2 (germline): SGHNT, YYREEE (reference sequence). This CDR3 reads CASSPGGGTMNTGELFF. In DNA, the CDR3 is TGTGCCAGCAGCCCGGGCGGCGGGACTATGAACACCGGGGAGCTGTTTTTT.

A few counts support this clonotype. The V and J genes are TRBV20-1 and TRBJ1-6, with D uncertain. V was trimmed by 3 bases and J by 7 bases, leaving 10 bases between them. The CDR3 has 13 residues. Germline values: CDR1 DFQATT, CDR2 SNEGSKA (reference sequence). CDR3 DNA sequence: TGCAGTGCTAGGGGTCTGGGGAATTCACCCCTCCACTTT. Amino acids: CSARGLGNSPLHF.

About this clonotype itself: The CDR3 carries no conserved terminal phenylalanine or tryptophan, so it likely arises from a read error. V and J are TRBV27 and TRBJ2-7; D may be TRBD1 (5 bases). Germline V CDR1 and CDR2: MNHEY, SMNVEV (reference sequence). The CDR3 consists of 14 residues. V lost 8 bases and J lost 2, with 16 bases in between. CDR3 in amino acids: CASGKGHGPYEQYC. The DNA of the CDR3 is TGTGCCAGCGGTAAGGGGCACGGGCCCTACGAGCAGTACTGC.

This clonotype was found many times. The chain combines TRBV27 with TRBJ1-1; no firm D call. Germline V gene data show CDR1 as MNHEY and CDR2 as SMNVEV (reference sequence). The CDR3 runs to 14 residues. The V gene lost 4 bases and the J gene lost 4 bases, with 13 bases spanning the gap. CDR3 DNA sequence: TGTGCCAGCAGTTCACCGAGGGTGGGCACTGAAGCTTTCTTT. It translates to CASSSPRVGTEAFF.

This clonotype turned up a few times. The chain carries TRBV27 and TRBJ2-7, with D possibly matching TRBD2 (7 bases). The CDR3 covers 15 residues. The V gene's germline CDR1 is MNHEY and CDR2 SMNVEV (reference sequence). The ends were cut back, 4 bases at V and 4 bases at J, with 17 bases in the middle. Here the CDR3 DNA reads TGTGCCAGCAGTTCATTGGGGGGGGCGCCTTACGAGCAGTACTTC. The encoded protein is CASSSLGGAPYEQYF.

The chain combines TRBV12-3 or TRBV12-4 with TRBJ1-2; 7 bases align to TRBD1. Losses at the gene ends were 6 bases for V and 8 bases for J; bases not matched to a gene: 9. This CDR3 comprises 13 residues. The CDR3: CASSRPTGTGYTF. The CDR3 DNA follows: TGTGCCAGCAGCCGACCGACAGGGACCGGCTACACCTTC.

There are a few counts of this clonotype. The chain combines TRBV12-3 or TRBV12-4 with TRBJ1-5, with 7 bases matching TRBD1. CDR3 length: 15 residues. V lost 6 bases and J lost 2; bases outside the gene matches: 7. The CDR3 is CASSFGTVGNQPQHF. CDR3 nucleotide sequence: TGTGCCAGCAGCTTTGGGACAGTTGGCAATCAGCCCCAGCATTTT.

This clonotype has just a few counts. This rearrangement joins TRBV28 to TRBJ1-1, with 7 bases aligning to TRBD1. V lost 7 bases and J lost 4; bases outside the gene matches: 15. Per germline, CDR1 MDHEN and CDR2 SYDVKM. The CDR3 spans 16 residues. CDR3 region: CASTRPGGPALTEAFF. CDR3 DNA sequence: TGTGCCAGCACCCGCCCAGGGGGGCCCGCCCTCACTGAAGCTTTCTTT.